This T cell receptor (beta chain) was captured in a study of post-analysis software for immune sequencing data. The library was made from cDNA and included unique molecular identifiers. TCRdb reprocessed the PCR reads with MiXCR, giving one entry per CDR3 protein. The repertoire holds about 540,000 distinct CDR3 sequences, with around a third as singletons. This clonotype was seen a few times. The TCR comes from a girl aged 2-17 years with multiple sclerosis. The sequenced sample consisted of blood.

CDR3 coding DNA: TGCGCCAGCAGCTTGGCCCACGGGGGCCACTACAATGAGCAGTTCTTC. This sequence encodes CASSLAHGGHYNEQFF. This chain connects TRBV5-1 to TRBJ2-1; D tentatively fits TRBD1 or TRBD2 (6 bases each). The CDR3 is 16 residues long. The V end lost 0 bases, the J end lost 3 bases, and 13 bases lay between the germline ends. CDR1 is SGHRS and CDR2 is YFSETQ in the germline V gene.